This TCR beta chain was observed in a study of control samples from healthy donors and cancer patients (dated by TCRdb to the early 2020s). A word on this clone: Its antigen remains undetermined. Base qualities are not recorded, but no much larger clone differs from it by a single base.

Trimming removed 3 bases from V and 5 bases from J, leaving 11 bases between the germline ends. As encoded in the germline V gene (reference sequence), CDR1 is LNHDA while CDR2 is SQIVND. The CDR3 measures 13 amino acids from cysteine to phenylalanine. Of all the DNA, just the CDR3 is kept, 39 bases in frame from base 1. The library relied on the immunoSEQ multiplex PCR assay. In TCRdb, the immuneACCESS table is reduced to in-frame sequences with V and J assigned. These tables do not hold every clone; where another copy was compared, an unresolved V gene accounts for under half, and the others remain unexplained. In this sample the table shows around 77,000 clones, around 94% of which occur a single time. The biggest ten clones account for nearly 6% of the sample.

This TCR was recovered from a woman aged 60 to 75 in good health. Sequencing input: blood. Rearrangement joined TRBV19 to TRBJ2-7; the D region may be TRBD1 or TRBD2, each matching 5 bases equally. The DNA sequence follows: TGTGCCAGTAGTATGAGGGGAAAGGACGAGCAGTACTTC. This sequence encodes CASSMRGKDEQYF.